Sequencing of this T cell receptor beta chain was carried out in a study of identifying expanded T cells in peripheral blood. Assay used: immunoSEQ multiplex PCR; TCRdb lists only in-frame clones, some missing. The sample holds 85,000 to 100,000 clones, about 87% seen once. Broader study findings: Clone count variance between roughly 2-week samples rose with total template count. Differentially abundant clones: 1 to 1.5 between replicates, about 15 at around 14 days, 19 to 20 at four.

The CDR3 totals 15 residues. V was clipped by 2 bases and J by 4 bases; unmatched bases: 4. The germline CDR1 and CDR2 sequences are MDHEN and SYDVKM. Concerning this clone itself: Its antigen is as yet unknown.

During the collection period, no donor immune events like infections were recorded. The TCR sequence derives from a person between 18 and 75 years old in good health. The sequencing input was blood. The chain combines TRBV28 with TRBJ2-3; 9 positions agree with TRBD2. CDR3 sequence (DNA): TGTGCCAGCAGTTTAGGGACTAGCTTGCCAGATACGCAGTATTTT. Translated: CASSLGTSLPDTQYF.